This TCR beta chain came from a study of shared clonotypes between healthy human individuals. Replicate PCRs for sorted subsets used approximately 190 ng DNA; this equaled tens of thousands of T cell genomes. Produced via immunoSEQ multiplex PCR; TCRdb's table is partial and in-frame only. The profile covers nearly 1,000,000 clones, with 60% to 85% appearing a single time and approximately 1.5% taken by the ten largest. The germline CDR1 and CDR2 sequences are SGHKS and YYEKEE (reference sequence). The V and J ends lost 4 bases and 5 bases respectively, with 9 bases between them. CDR3 length: 12 residues.

This receptor was obtained from a man younger than 35 in good health. The rearrangement joins TRBV5-5 to TRBJ1-2, with D possibly being TRBD1 (5 bases). Sequences were obtained from memory CD4+ T cells sorted from blood. Subset specified: CD45RA-negative fraction. CDR3 sequence (DNA): TGTGCCAGCAGCGGGGACGGGTATGGCTACACCTTC. It codes for CASSGDGYGYTF.